The rows below give T cell receptor beta chains drawn from one sample of a study of Ad26.COV2.S vaccination and SARS-CoV-2 variants. Only in-frame clones appear in the TCRdb table, and some are missing; sequencing was by immunoSEQ multiplex PCR. This sample carries about 400,000 clones, around 91% of them seen once, and the ten largest clones take about 1.9%. Sequenced material: peripheral blood, taken in a trial of Ad26.COV2.S vaccine versus placebo. Receptors were obtained from a person between 18 and 65 years old who received the Ad26.COV2.S COVID-19 vaccine or a placebo. Each CDR3 is given with its conserved first and last residue.

TRBV13	TRBJ2-7	CASSRVGTSSYEQYF
TRBV6-2/TRBV6-3	TRBJ1-5	CASSYETGPQEPQHF
TRBV19	TRBJ2-3	CASSSPGLAGGDTQYF
TRBV6-5	TRBJ2-3	CASRRRAESDTQYF
TRBV19	TRBJ2-7	CASSPLPSGITEQYF
TRBV6-1	TRBJ2-7	CASSETSGSYEQYF
TRBV7-9	TRBJ2-3	CASSLGASVAPHTDTQYF
TRBV19	TRBJ1-1	CASSRTGGNTEAFF
TRBV5-1	TRBJ1-6	CASSFQSLNSPLHF
TRBV18	TRBJ2-5	CASSPKGQETQYF
TRBV6-4	TRBJ2-1	CASSDQLAGDYNEQFF
TRBV6-6	TRBJ1-1	CASSYLQNTEAFF
TRBV30	TRBJ1-5	CAWSGTGRNQPQHF
TRBV11-3	TRBJ2-1	CASSLDPRLAGPNEQFF
TRBV19	TRBJ1-3	CASLDGRRGNTIYF
TRBV27	TRBJ1-3	CASSLTGSSGNTIYF
TRBV9	TRBJ2-1	CASSVADGRSKFF
TRBV19	TRBJ2-5	CASSIESGFQETQYF
TRBV7-3	TRBJ1-2	CASSFEGNYGYTF
TRBV9	TRBJ2-5	CASSPGTVETQYF
TRBV19	TRBJ2-1	CASATSATYNEQFF
TRBV4-1	TRBJ2-1	CASSQVGVSSYNEQFF
TRBV4-1	TRBJ1-2	CASSQERTAANYGYTF
TRBV7-3	TRBJ2-1	CASSPQGGRGFEQFF
TRBV2	TRBJ2-5	CASTGGGGETQYF
TRBV7-9	TRBJ1-3	CASTLSGNTIYF
TRBV7-3	TRBJ2-3	CASALTSDTDTQYF
TRBV15	TRBJ1-5	CATSHQDRAVNQPQHF
TRBV7-9	TRBJ2-1	CASSRGQGKVYEQFF
TRBV30	TRBJ1-1	CAWSAGLNTEAFF
TRBV19	TRBJ2-3	CASSIASRSTDTQYF
TRBV5-1	TRBJ1-1	CASSLAGHLLNTEAFF
TRBV19	TRBJ1-2	CASSIEGRARYGYTF
TRBV18	TRBJ2-7	CASSPPSGYEQYF
TRBV9	TRBJ1-1	CASSVANALNTEAFF
TRBV28	TRBJ1-2	CATTPGGQGNGYTF
TRBV6-1	TRBJ2-4	CASSEASTGGYIQYF
TRBV9	TRBJ2-5	CASSVGGRAGWETQYF
TRBV4-2	TRBJ1-4	CASSQDRGTLTNEKLFF